The source of this T cell receptor (beta chain) is a study of T cells in Graves' hyperthyroidism and ophthalmopathy. The wider study: The initial diagnosis was the point when peripheral blood was collected, ahead of any treatment.

Study-wide results and caveats: Peripheral blood also featured most of the thyroid clonotypes expanded above 0.001.

The CDR3 regions of TCR beta were amplified from RNA transcripts. The TCR CDR3 first-round RT-PCR relied on the HTBI primer set. TCRdb used MiXCR to reprocess the multiplex PCR reads, holding one entry per CDR3 protein. The sample lists some 180,000 distinct CDR3 sequences, approximately 15% seen once, with roughly 30% in the top ten. This CDR3 has 15 residues. With V trimmed by 2 bases and J by 11 bases, 13 bases remained unmatched. Per germline, CDR1 SGHAT and CDR2 FQDESV (reference sequence). The sample holds many counts of this clonotype. As yet, its antigen is unknown. Pregnant or lactating patients were excluded, as were those with uncontrolled infection or other autoimmune disease. Orbital computed tomography, thyroid ultrasound, serum thyroxine and TRAb, and clinical symptoms together informed the diagnoses.

The chain employs TRBV11-1 and TRBJ1-1; 8 nucleotides agree with TRBD1. The TCR comes from a woman aged 45-65 years with Graves' hyperthyroidism. Sample: blood. CDR3: CASSLNRGTGGVAFF. The CDR3 DNA reads TGTGCCAGCAGCTTAAACAGGGGGACCGGTGGAGTGGCTTTCTTT.